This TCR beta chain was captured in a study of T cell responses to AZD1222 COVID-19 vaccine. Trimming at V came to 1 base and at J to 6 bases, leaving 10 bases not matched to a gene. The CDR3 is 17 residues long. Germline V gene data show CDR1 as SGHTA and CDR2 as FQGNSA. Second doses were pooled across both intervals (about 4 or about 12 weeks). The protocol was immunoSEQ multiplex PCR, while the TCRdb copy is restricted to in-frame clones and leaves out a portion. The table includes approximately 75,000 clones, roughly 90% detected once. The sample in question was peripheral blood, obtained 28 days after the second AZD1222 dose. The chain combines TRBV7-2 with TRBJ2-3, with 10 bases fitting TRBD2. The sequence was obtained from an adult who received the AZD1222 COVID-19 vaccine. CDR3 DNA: TGTGCCAGCAGCTTAGGGCCAGCGGGGGGGAGTGGGGATACGCAGTATTTT. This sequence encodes CASSLGPAGGSGDTQYF.